Listed below are T cell receptor beta chains from one sample, sequenced in a study of Ad26.COV2.S vaccination and SARS-CoV-2 variants. Only in-frame clones appear in the TCRdb table, and some are missing; sequencing was by immunoSEQ multiplex PCR. The table includes more than 150,000 clones, approximately 90% detected once. Sequenced here: peripheral blood, sampled after recovery from COVID-19. The receptor set was obtained from a human donor who had recovered from COVID-19. Both conserved end residues are part of each CDR3. The order of the fields is clone size, J gene, V gene, D gene, CDR3 protein, CDR3 DNA. The D gene is left open where the match is weak. Clone sizes are given selectively: once, few, many, or a class where the clone is expanded.

size: NA
J: TRBJ1-1
V: TRBV6-5
D: NA
CDR3: CASRTGSEAFF
DNA: TGTGCCAGCAGAACCGGGAGTGAAGCTTTCTTT

size: few
J: TRBJ2-7
V: TRBV3-1/TRBV3-2
D: NA
CDR3: CASSPSITGLGHYEQYF
DNA: TGTGCCAGCAGCCCAAGCATAACCGGGTTGGGCCACTACGAGCAGTACTTC

size: NA
J: TRBJ1-5
V: TRBV28
D: NA
CDR3: CASSFPGPQPQHF
DNA: TGTGCCAGCAGTTTCCCGGGACCTCAGCCCCAGCATTTT

size: NA
J: TRBJ2-2
V: TRBV25-1
D: NA
CDR3: CASSERGTGELFF
DNA: TGTGCCAGCAGTGAAAGGGGCACCGGGGAGCTGTTTTTT

size: NA
J: TRBJ2-5
V: TRBV7-3
D: NA
CDR3: CASSLDPSGLETQYF
DNA: TGTGCCAGCAGCTTAGACCCCTCGGGGCTCGAGACCCAGTACTTC

size: NA
J: TRBJ2-5
V: TRBV12-5
D: TRBD1
CDR3: CASGLGPGTGVETQYF
DNA: TGTGCTAGTGGTTTGGGCCCCGGGACAGGGGTAGAGACCCAGTACTTC

size: NA
J: TRBJ2-1
V: TRBV6-5
D: NA
CDR3: CASSYSMESSYNEQFF
DNA: TGTGCCAGCAGTTACTCGATGGAGAGCTCCTACAATGAGCAGTTCTTC

size: NA
J: TRBJ1-2
V: TRBV10-3
D: NA
CDR3: CATKQGGYTF
DNA: TGTGCCACCAAACAGGGTGGCTACACCTTC

size: NA
J: TRBJ1-1
V: TRBV7-9
D: NA
CDR3: CASSVGQTMWNTEAFF
DNA: TGTGCCAGCAGCGTAGGACAGACGATGTGGAACACTGAAGCTTTCTTT

size: NA
J: TRBJ2-5
V: TRBV30
D: TRBD2
CDR3: CAWRASGTQETQYF
DNA: TGTGCCTGGAGAGCTAGCGGGACCCAAGAGACCCAGTACTTC

size: NA
J: TRBJ2-2
V: TRBV27
D: TRBD1
CDR3: CASSQGRQGARGELFF
DNA: TGTGCCAGTTCCCAGGGGCGGCAGGGGGCGCGCGGGGAGCTGTTTTTT

size: NA
J: TRBJ2-3
V: TRBV28
D: TRBD1
CDR3: CASCADRGQTDTQYF
DNA: TGTGCCAGCTGCGCCGACAGGGGGCAGACAGATACGCAGTATTTT

size: NA
J: TRBJ2-2
V: TRBV27
D: NA
CDR3: CASSLSTGELFF
DNA: TGTGCCAGCAGCCTGAGCACCGGGGAGCTGTTTTTT

size: NA
J: TRBJ2-6
V: TRBV28
D: TRBD1
CDR3: CASSLTGGSPLSGANVLTF
DNA: TGTGCCAGCAGTTTAACAGGGGGCTCCCCTCTCTCTGGGGCCAACGTCCTGACTTTC

size: NA
J: TRBJ2-1
V: TRBV25-1
D: NA
CDR3: CASSGQYNEQFF
DNA: TGTGCCAGCAGTGGCCAATACAATGAGCAGTTCTTC

size: few
J: TRBJ2-7
V: TRBV5-8
D: NA
CDR3: CASSFLGGNEQYF
DNA: TGTGCCAGCAGCTTTCTAGGAGGAAACGAGCAGTACTTC

size: few
J: TRBJ2-7
V: TRBV11-2
D: NA
CDR3: CASTSIAGERSSYEQYF
DNA: TGTGCCAGCACCTCAATAGCCGGGGAGAGGAGCTCCTACGAGCAGTACTTC

size: once
J: TRBJ2-5
V: TRBV5-1
D: NA
CDR3: CASSLESSPVAQYF
DNA: TGCGCCAGCAGCTTGGAGAGTAGCCCCGTGGCCCAGTACTTC

size: few
J: TRBJ2-5
V: TRBV5-4
D: NA
CDR3: CASSEQGGETQYF
DNA: TGTGCCAGCTCGGAGCAGGGAGGAGAGACCCAGTACTTC

size: NA
J: TRBJ2-2
V: TRBV5-1
D: NA
CDR3: CASSFLSGPGELFF
DNA: TGCGCCAGCAGCTTTTTATCGGGACCCGGGGAGCTGTTTTTT

size: NA
J: TRBJ2-5
V: TRBV7-2
D: NA
CDR3: CASSPDGGRRETQYF
DNA: TGTGCCAGCAGCCCGGACGGGGGGCGTCGGGAGACCCAGTACTTC

size: once
J: TRBJ2-1
V: TRBV5-1
D: TRBD1
CDR3: CATQGTAGNDEQFF
DNA: TGCGCCACGCAAGGGACAGCCGGTAACGATGAGCAGTTCTTC

size: NA
J: TRBJ1-2
V: TRBV6-1
D: NA
CDR3: CASSEGSPSYGYTF
DNA: TGTGCCAGCAGTGAGGGCAGCCCCTCCTATGGCTACACCTTC

size: NA
J: TRBJ2-6
V: TRBV5-4
D: TRBD1
CDR3: CASSLARGLTGANVLTF
DNA: TGTGCCAGCAGCTTGGCTAGGGGGCTGACTGGGGCCAACGTCCTGACTTTC

size: NA
J: TRBJ2-2
V: TRBV5-1
D: NA
CDR3: CASSLGSAGANTGELFF
DNA: TGCGCCAGCAGCTTGGGATCGGCAGGGGCTAACACCGGGGAGCTGTTTTTT

size: few
J: TRBJ1-4
V: TRBV7-9
D: NA
CDR3: CASSYDSEKLFF
DNA: TGTGCCAGCAGCTATGACAGCGAAAAACTGTTTTTT

size: NA
J: TRBJ2-1
V: TRBV4-1
D: TRBD2
CDR3: CASSQPFTSGDYNEQFF
DNA: TGCGCCAGCAGCCAACCTTTCACTAGCGGGGATTACAATGAGCAGTTCTTC

size: NA
J: TRBJ1-1
V: TRBV2
D: TRBD1
CDR3: CASRQGQGRTEAFF
DNA: TGTGCCAGCAGGCAAGGACAGGGGAGAACTGAAGCTTTCTTT

size: once
J: TRBJ2-7
V: TRBV5-6
D: NA
CDR3: CASSLAAYYEQYF
DNA: TGTGCCAGCAGCTTGGCGGCCTACTACGAGCAGTACTTC

size: many
J: TRBJ1-2
V: TRBV29-1
D: TRBD1
CDR3: CSVGQGDYYGYTF
DNA: TGCAGCGTTGGACAGGGGGATTACTATGGCTACACCTTC

size: NA
J: TRBJ1-5
V: TRBV6-5
D: TRBD1
CDR3: CASRTGHHNQPQHF
DNA: TGTGCCAGCAGGACAGGGCACCACAATCAGCCCCAGCATTTT

size: few
J: TRBJ2-1
V: TRBV6-5
D: NA
CDR3: CASSYGPGPYNEQFF
DNA: TGTGCCAGCAGTTACGGGCCGGGCCCATACAATGAGCAGTTCTTC

size: NA
J: TRBJ1-2
V: TRBV18
D: NA
CDR3: CASSPPSRGNYGYTF
DNA: TGTGCCAGCTCACCACCGAGCAGGGGCAACTATGGCTACACCTTC

size: NA
J: TRBJ2-7
V: TRBV5-1
D: TRBD1
CDR3: CASSITGQIYTYEQYF
DNA: TGCGCCAGCAGCATCACGGGACAGATTTATACCTACGAGCAGTACTTC

size: NA
J: TRBJ1-2
V: TRBV12-5
D: NA
CDR3: CASGLTAGIYGYTF
DNA: TGTGCTAGTGGTTTGACGGCAGGGATCTATGGCTACACCTTC

size: few
J: TRBJ1-3
V: TRBV6-5
D: TRBD1
CDR3: CASSYTQGQGVIYF
DNA: TGTGCCAGCAGTTACACCCAAGGGCAGGGGGTCATATATTTT

size: NA
J: TRBJ1-2
V: TRBV6-2/TRBV6-3
D: NA
CDR3: CASSYSQGYGYTF
DNA: TGTGCCAGCAGTTACTCACAGGGCTATGGCTACACCTTC

size: NA
J: TRBJ1-5
V: TRBV18
D: TRBD1
CDR3: CASSPGTGVGNQPQHF
DNA: TGTGCCAGCTCACCCGGGACAGGGGTAGGAAATCAGCCCCAGCATTTT

size: NA
J: TRBJ2-7
V: TRBV7-9
D: NA
CDR3: CASTPDSPFYEQYF
DNA: TGTGCCAGCACCCCAGACAGCCCCTTTTACGAGCAGTACTTC

size: once
J: TRBJ2-7
V: TRBV3-1/TRBV3-2
D: NA
CDR3: CASSQSGFLTNEQYF
DNA: TGTGCCAGCAGCCAATCGGGGTTCCTGACGAACGAGCAGTACTTC

size: NA
J: TRBJ2-1
V: TRBV6-5
D: NA
CDR3: CASSLRDSYNEQFF
DNA: TGTGCCAGCAGTTTGAGGGACTCCTACAATGAGCAGTTCTTC

size: once
J: TRBJ1-2
V: TRBV27
D: TRBD1
CDR3: CASSFGQGYGYTF
DNA: TGTGCCAGCAGTTTTGGACAGGGCTATGGCTACACCTTC

size: NA
J: TRBJ1-2
V: TRBV6-5
D: TRBD1
CDR3: CASSPPGQTYGYTF
DNA: TGTGCCAGCAGTCCACCGGGACAGACCTATGGCTACACCTTC

size: NA
J: TRBJ2-2
V: TRBV7-9
D: NA
CDR3: CASSLRTGELFF
DNA: TGTGCCAGCAGCTTAAGAACCGGGGAGCTGTTTTTT

size: NA
J: TRBJ1-1
V: TRBV5-4
D: NA
CDR3: CASSLRGLNTEAFF
DNA: TGTGCCAGCAGCTTGAGGGGGTTGAACACTGAAGCTTTCTTT

size: NA
J: TRBJ2-1
V: TRBV9
D: TRBD1
CDR3: CASSVEGQGGVNEQFF
DNA: TGTGCCAGCAGCGTAGAGGGACAGGGGGGCGTCAATGAGCAGTTCTTC

size: once
J: TRBJ2-1
V: TRBV5-1
D: NA
CDR3: CASSLAPGSDDEQFF
DNA: TGCGCCAGCAGCTTGGCACCGGGATCGGACGATGAGCAGTTCTTC

size: NA
J: TRBJ2-5
V: TRBV4-2
D: NA
CDR3: CASSQEGGVKETQYF
DNA: TGTGCCAGCAGCCAAGAGGGCGGGGTAAAAGAGACCCAGTACTTC

size: NA
J: TRBJ2-1
V: TRBV19
D: TRBD2
CDR3: CASSIRGTRAYNEQFF
DNA: TGTGCCAGTAGTATTCGGGGGACTAGGGCCTACAATGAGCAGTTCTTC

size: NA
J: TRBJ2-7
V: TRBV5-8
D: TRBD2
CDR3: CASSLERGTGEQYF
DNA: TGTGCCAGCAGCTTGGAGCGGGGAACGGGCGAGCAGTACTTC

size: once
J: TRBJ2-3
V: TRBV20-1
D: NA
CDR3: CSASPLDKTDTQYF
DNA: TGCAGTGCTAGTCCGCTAGATAAGACAGATACGCAGTATTTT

size: NA
J: TRBJ2-1
V: TRBV5-4
D: NA
CDR3: CASSWPWSRYNEQFF
DNA: TGTGCCAGCAGCTGGCCCTGGAGCAGATACAATGAGCAGTTCTTC